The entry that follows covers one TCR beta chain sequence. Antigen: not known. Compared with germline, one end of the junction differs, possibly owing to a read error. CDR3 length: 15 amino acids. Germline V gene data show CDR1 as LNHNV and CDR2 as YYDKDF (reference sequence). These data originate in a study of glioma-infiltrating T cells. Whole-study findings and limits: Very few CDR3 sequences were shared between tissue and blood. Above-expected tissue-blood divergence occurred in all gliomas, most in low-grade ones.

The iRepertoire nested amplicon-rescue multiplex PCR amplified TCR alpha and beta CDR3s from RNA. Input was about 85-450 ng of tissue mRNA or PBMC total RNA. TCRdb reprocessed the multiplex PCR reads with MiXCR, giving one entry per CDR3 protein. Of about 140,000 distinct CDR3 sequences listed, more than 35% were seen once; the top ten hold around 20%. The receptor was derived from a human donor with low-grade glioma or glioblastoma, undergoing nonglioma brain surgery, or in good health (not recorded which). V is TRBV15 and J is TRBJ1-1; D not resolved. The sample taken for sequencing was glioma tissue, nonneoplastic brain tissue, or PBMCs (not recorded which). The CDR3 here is CATSTQAAGNTEDFF. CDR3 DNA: TGTGCCACCAGCACCCAGGCCGCGGGAAACACTGAAGATTTCTTT.